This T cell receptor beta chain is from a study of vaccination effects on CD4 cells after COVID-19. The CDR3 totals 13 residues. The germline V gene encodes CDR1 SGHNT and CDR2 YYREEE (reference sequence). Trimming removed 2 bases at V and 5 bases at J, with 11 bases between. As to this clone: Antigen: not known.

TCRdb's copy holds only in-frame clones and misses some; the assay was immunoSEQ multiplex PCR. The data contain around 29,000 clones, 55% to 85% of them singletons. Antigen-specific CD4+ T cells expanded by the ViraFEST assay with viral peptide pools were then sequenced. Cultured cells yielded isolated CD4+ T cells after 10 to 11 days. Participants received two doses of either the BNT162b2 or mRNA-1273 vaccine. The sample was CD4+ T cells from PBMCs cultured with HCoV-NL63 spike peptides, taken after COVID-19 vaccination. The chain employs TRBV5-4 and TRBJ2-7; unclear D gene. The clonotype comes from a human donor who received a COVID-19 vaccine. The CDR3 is CASSFPHGDEQYF. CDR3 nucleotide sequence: TGTGCCAGCAGCTTTCCACATGGGGACGAGCAGTACTTC.